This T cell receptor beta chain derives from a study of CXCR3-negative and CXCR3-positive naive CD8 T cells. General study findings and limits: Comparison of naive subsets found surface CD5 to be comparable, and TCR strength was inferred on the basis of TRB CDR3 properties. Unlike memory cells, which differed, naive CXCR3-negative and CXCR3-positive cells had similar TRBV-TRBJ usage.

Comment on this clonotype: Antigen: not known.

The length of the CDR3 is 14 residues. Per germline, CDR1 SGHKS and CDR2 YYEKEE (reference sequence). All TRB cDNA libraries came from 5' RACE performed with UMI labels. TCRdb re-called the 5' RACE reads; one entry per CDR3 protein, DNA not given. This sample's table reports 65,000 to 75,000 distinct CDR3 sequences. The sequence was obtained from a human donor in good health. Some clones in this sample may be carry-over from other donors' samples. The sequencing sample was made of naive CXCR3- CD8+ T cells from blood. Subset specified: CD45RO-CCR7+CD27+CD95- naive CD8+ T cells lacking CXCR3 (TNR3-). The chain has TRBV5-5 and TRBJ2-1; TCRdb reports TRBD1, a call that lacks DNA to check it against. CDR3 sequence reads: CATEPGQGRNEQFF.